Below, one T cell receptor (beta chain) is given with its context. The CDR3 has 16 amino acids. Germline CDR1 and CDR2: GTSNPN and SVGIG (reference sequence). Trimming cost V 6 bases and J 5 bases; bases outside gene matches: 14. This specimen belongs to a study of shared T cell receptors in the human thymus. Libraries were prepared by immunoSEQ multiplex PCR; TCRdb keeps only in-frame clonotypes and omits some of them. The sample lists roughly 700,000 clones; approximately 87% were seen once. The data were also submitted as part of a second study, on human thymus T cells. This second study notes: Healthy Finnish infants undergoing corrective surgery for congenital heart defects were used as donors. Thymic material originated from resections removed in the course of corrective heart surgery. Thymic repertoires from unrelated individuals overlapped highly, related research reported.

The sequence was obtained from a boy younger than two with a congenital heart defect. V gene TRBV30 combines with J gene TRBJ2-5; TRBD2 matches 11 bases. The sequenced material came from thymocytes. CDR3 nucleotide sequence: TGTGCCTGCGCCGCGCTGACTAGCGGGACGGGGGAGACCCAGTACTTC. Its protein product is CACAALTSGTGETQYF.